This is a list of T cell receptor beta chains from one sample in a study of cytomegalovirus exposure and HLA in healthy donors. The table came from immunoSEQ multiplex PCR; TCRdb's copy has only in-frame clones and leaves some out. The profile shows 200,000 or so clones, 84% of them singletons. The specimen was PBMCs. The receptors originated from a woman in her twenties or thirties in good health and CMV-seropositive. Each CDR3 is given with its conserved first and last residue. The D gene is left open where the match is weak.

d_call: TRBD1
v_call: TRBV19
j_call: TRBJ1-1
cdr3_nt: TGTGCCAGTAGCAGGGACAGTACCAACACTGAAGCTTTCTTT
cdr3_aa: CASSRDSTNTEAFF

d_call: NA
v_call: TRBV2
j_call: TRBJ2-2
cdr3_nt: TGTGCCAGCAGTGAAATGGGCCAGAACACCGGGGAGCTGTTTTTT
cdr3_aa: CASSEMGQNTGELFF

d_call: TRBD2
v_call: TRBV19
j_call: TRBJ2-5
cdr3_nt: TGTGCCAGTAGTATCCGGGGGGAAGAGACCCAGTACTTC
cdr3_aa: CASSIRGEETQYF

d_call: NA
v_call: TRBV6-6
j_call: TRBJ1-5
cdr3_nt: TGTGCCACCTACGACGGGAACAATCAGCCCCAGCATTTT
cdr3_aa: CATYDGNNQPQHF

d_call: TRBD2
v_call: TRBV7-6
j_call: TRBJ2-1
cdr3_nt: TGTGCCAGCAGCTGGATAGCGGGAGGGCCTCAGAATGAGCAGTTCTTC
cdr3_aa: CASSWIAGGPQNEQFF

d_call: TRBD1
v_call: TRBV28
j_call: TRBJ1-1
cdr3_nt: TGTGCCAGCGGACAGGGAGTAGGGTACACTGAAGCTTTCTTT
cdr3_aa: CASGQGVGYTEAFF

d_call: NA
v_call: TRBV4-2
j_call: TRBJ2-1
cdr3_nt: TGTGCCAGCAGCCAAGATGGGGAACTGAGAGGGGAGCAGTTCTTC
cdr3_aa: CASSQDGELRGEQFF

d_call: TRBD2
v_call: TRBV10-3
j_call: TRBJ2-7
cdr3_nt: TGTGCCATCCTGGGACTAGCCAACGAGCAGTACTTC
cdr3_aa: CAILGLANEQYF

d_call: TRBD2
v_call: TRBV12-5
j_call: TRBJ2-1
cdr3_nt: TGTGCTAGTGGTTTGGACCCCCTTAGACTAGCGGGGCACAATGAGCAGTTCTTC
cdr3_aa: CASGLDPLRLAGHNEQFF

d_call: NA
v_call: TRBV2
j_call: TRBJ2-7
cdr3_nt: TGTGCCAGCAGCCCTCTACGGGGCTCCTACGAGCAGTACTTC
cdr3_aa: CASSPLRGSYEQYF

d_call: TRBD2
v_call: TRBV7-9
j_call: TRBJ2-1
cdr3_nt: TGTGCCAGCAGCTTCCCCTGGAGTAGCGGGATCTCCTACAATGAGCAGTTCTTC
cdr3_aa: CASSFPWSSGISYNEQFF

d_call: NA
v_call: TRBV7-2
j_call: TRBJ1-1
cdr3_nt: TGTGCCAGCAGCTTAGGTCAGGGGTGGGATGAAGCTTTCTTT
cdr3_aa: CASSLGQGWDEAFF

d_call: NA
v_call: TRBV2
j_call: TRBJ2-1
cdr3_nt: TGTGCCAGCAGTTTACTGAATGTTGGGGCAGATGAGCAGTTCTTC
cdr3_aa: CASSLLNVGADEQFF

d_call: TRBD2
v_call: TRBV6-6
j_call: TRBJ2-2
cdr3_nt: TGTGCCAGCAGTTTTACTAGCGGGAGGGCCAACGGGGAGCTGTTTTTT
cdr3_aa: CASSFTSGRANGELFF